A selection of T cell receptor beta chains follows, all from one sample in a study of human T cells and chemical hapten exposure. TCRdb fed the RACE reads into MiXCR, producing one record per CDR3 protein. This table has some 400,000 distinct CDR3 sequences, 4.5% to 5.5% appearing once. The sequences come from whole blood, collected in connection with sensitization to the hapten diphenylcyclopropenone (DPC). Every receptor here comes from a woman aged 45-59 years with alopecia areata. Some clones in this sample may be carry-over from other donors' samples. The CDR3 runs from the conserved cysteine through the conserved F or W. A D gene is named only where the DNA matches it firmly. The size of a clone is reported for some rows only, either as once, few or many, or as a class for expanded clones.

V gene: TRBV7-8; clone size: many; J gene: TRBJ2-1; D gene: TRBD2; CDR3 protein: CASSLVRTSTEQFF; CDR3 DNA: TGTGCCAGCAGCTTGGTGAGGACTAGCACTGAGCAGTTCTTC
V gene: TRBV7-9; clone size: many; J gene: TRBJ2-4; D gene: TRBD1; CDR3 protein: CASSLYSGGVLYF; CDR3 DNA: TGTGCCAGCAGCTTATACTCAGGGGGCGTTCTGTACTTC
V gene: TRBV7-9; clone size: -; J gene: TRBJ2-1; D gene: TRBD2; CDR3 protein: CASSPRTSMRNEQFF; CDR3 DNA: TGTGCCAGCAGCCCGAGGACTAGCATGAGGAATGAGCAGTTCTTC
V gene: TRBV5-6; clone size: many; J gene: TRBJ2-7; D gene: -; CDR3 protein: CASSFSAPHAEQYF; CDR3 DNA: TGTGCCAGCAGCTTCTCGGCTCCCCACGCAGAGCAGTACTTC
V gene: TRBV7-6; clone size: many; J gene: TRBJ2-6; D gene: -; CDR3 protein: CASSREPGANVLTF; CDR3 DNA: TGTGCCAGCAGCCGGGAACCTGGGGCCAACGTCCTGACTTTC
V gene: TRBV27; clone size: many; J gene: TRBJ2-7; D gene: -; CDR3 protein: CASSLSRGRGRYEQYF; CDR3 DNA: TGTGCCAGCAGTTTATCGAGGGGCAGGGGGAGGTACGAGCAGTACTTC
V gene: TRBV15; clone size: many; J gene: TRBJ2-3; D gene: -; CDR3 protein: CATSSEIRAASSTDTQYF; CDR3 DNA: TGTGCCACCAGCTCAGAGATCCGGGCAGCATCTAGCACAGATACGCAGTATTTT
V gene: TRBV6-5; clone size: many; J gene: TRBJ2-5; D gene: TRBD1; CDR3 protein: CASSYSSGTAETQYF; CDR3 DNA: TGTGCCAGCAGTTACTCGTCCGGGACAGCGGAGACCCAGTACTTC
V gene: TRBV5-5; clone size: -; J gene: TRBJ1-2; D gene: TRBD1; CDR3 protein: CASSADRGRYGYTF; CDR3 DNA: TGTGCCAGCAGCGCGGACAGGGGCAGGTATGGCTACACCTTC
V gene: TRBV12-3/TRBV12-4; clone size: -; J gene: TRBJ2-2; D gene: -; CDR3 protein: CASSLGRSAGELFF; CDR3 DNA: TGTGCCAGCAGTTTAGGACGATCCGCCGGGGAGCTGTTTTTT
V gene: TRBV2; clone size: -; J gene: TRBJ1-1; D gene: -; CDR3 protein: CASSEELNTEAFF; CDR3 DNA: TGTGCCAGCAGTGAGGAACTGAACACTGAAGCTTTCTTT
V gene: TRBV5-4; clone size: -; J gene: TRBJ2-7; D gene: -; CDR3 protein: CASSFTDGSYEQYF; CDR3 DNA: TGTGCCAGCAGCTTCACGGACGGTTCCTACGAGCAGTACTTC
V gene: TRBV6-2/TRBV6-3; clone size: -; J gene: TRBJ1-1; D gene: TRBD1; CDR3 protein: CASSYPDRARVVTEAFF; CDR3 DNA: TGTGCCAGCAGTTACCCGGACAGGGCACGTGTCGTAACTGAAGCTTTCTTT
V gene: TRBV10-3; clone size: few; J gene: TRBJ1-6; D gene: TRBD1; CDR3 protein: CAISESQARGRDSPLHF; CDR3 DNA: TGTGCCATCAGTGAGTCGCAGGCCAGGGGGCGGGATTCACCCCTCCACTTT
V gene: TRBV6-2/TRBV6-3; clone size: many; J gene: TRBJ1-5; D gene: TRBD1; CDR3 protein: CASSPLGQEAPQNQPQHF; CDR3 DNA: TGTGCCAGCAGCCCCCTGGGACAGGAGGCACCTCAAAATCAGCCCCAGCATTTT
V gene: TRBV6-2/TRBV6-3; clone size: -; J gene: TRBJ1-5; D gene: -; CDR3 protein: CASSYAGNQPQHF; CDR3 DNA: TGTGCCAGCAGTTACGCGGGGAATCAGCCCCAGCATTTT
V gene: TRBV15; clone size: few; J gene: TRBJ2-1; D gene: -; CDR3 protein: CATRETSYNEQFF; CDR3 DNA: TGTGCCACCAGAGAGACAAGTTACAATGAGCAGTTCTTC
V gene: TRBV29-1; clone size: few; J gene: TRBJ2-3; D gene: -; CDR3 protein: CSVEGPDTQYF; CDR3 DNA: TGCAGCGTTGAGGGGCCAGATACGCAGTATTTT
V gene: TRBV12-3/TRBV12-4; clone size: -; J gene: TRBJ1-3; D gene: -; CDR3 protein: CATIISGNTIYF; CDR3 DNA: TGTGCCACTATAATCTCTGGAAACACCATATATTTT
V gene: TRBV7-9; clone size: few; J gene: TRBJ1-2; D gene: -; CDR3 protein: CASSLVFYGYTF; CDR3 DNA: TGTGCCAGCAGCTTAGTATTCTATGGCTACACCTTC
V gene: TRBV7-2; clone size: many; J gene: TRBJ2-3; D gene: TRBD2; CDR3 protein: CASSLDGSGRTTDTQYF; CDR3 DNA: TGTGCCAGCAGCTTAGATGGGAGCGGGAGGACCACAGATACGCAGTATTTT
V gene: TRBV4-3; clone size: many; J gene: TRBJ2-1; D gene: TRBD2; CDR3 protein: CASSRSGLAGHEQFF; CDR3 DNA: TGCGCCAGCAGCCGCTCGGGACTAGCGGGGCATGAGCAGTTCTTC
V gene: TRBV5-1; clone size: few; J gene: TRBJ1-1; D gene: TRBD1; CDR3 protein: CASSSAGTGGDEAFF; CDR3 DNA: TGCGCCAGCAGCTCGGCCGGGACAGGGGGCGATGAAGCTTTCTTT
V gene: TRBV20-1; clone size: -; J gene: TRBJ2-7; D gene: TRBD2; CDR3 protein: CSARGGVFRGGPWEQYF; CDR3 DNA: TGCAGTGCTAGAGGAGGGGTATTTCGGGGAGGGCCGTGGGAGCAGTACTTC
V gene: TRBV7-2; clone size: many; J gene: TRBJ2-7; D gene: -; CDR3 protein: CASSLVGTVYEQYF; CDR3 DNA: TGTGCCAGCAGCTTAGTGGGCACCGTTTACGAGCAGTACTTC
V gene: TRBV5-1; clone size: few; J gene: TRBJ2-2; D gene: TRBD1; CDR3 protein: CASRKDRGAGELFF; CDR3 DNA: TGCGCCAGCAGAAAAGACAGGGGCGCCGGGGAGCTGTTTTTT
V gene: TRBV4-3; clone size: many; J gene: TRBJ1-2; D gene: -; CDR3 protein: CASSQDRSRDYGYTF; CDR3 DNA: TGCGCCAGCAGCCAAGATAGATCCCGCGACTATGGCTACACCTTC
V gene: TRBV20-1; clone size: -; J gene: TRBJ2-7; D gene: TRBD2; CDR3 protein: CSALWTSGVEQYF; CDR3 DNA: TGCAGTGCCCTTTGGACTAGCGGGGTCGAGCAGTACTTC
V gene: TRBV12-3/TRBV12-4; clone size: many; J gene: TRBJ2-1; D gene: -; CDR3 protein: CASSLRESYNEQFF; CDR3 DNA: TGTGCCAGCAGTTTGAGGGAGTCCTACAATGAGCAGTTCTTC
V gene: TRBV7-2; clone size: few; J gene: TRBJ1-1; D gene: -; CDR3 protein: CASSLLQGPLMNTEAFF; CDR3 DNA: TGTGCCAGCAGCTTATTACAGGGCCCCCTCATGAACACTGAAGCTTTCTTT
V gene: TRBV29-1; clone size: few; J gene: TRBJ2-7; D gene: TRBD1; CDR3 protein: CSVAGQGASEQYF; CDR3 DNA: TGCAGCGTAGCGGGACAGGGGGCGTCCGAGCAGTACTTC
V gene: TRBV20-1; clone size: -; J gene: TRBJ2-3; D gene: -; CDR3 protein: CSARSVSDTQYF; CDR3 DNA: TGCAGTGCTCGTTCGGTCTCAGATACGCAGTATTTT
V gene: TRBV7-9; clone size: many; J gene: TRBJ1-3; D gene: -; CDR3 protein: CASSGTSAFGNTIYF; CDR3 DNA: TGTGCCTCATCAGGGACATCGGCTTTTGGAAACACCATATATTTT
V gene: TRBV20-1; clone size: many; J gene: TRBJ2-7; D gene: -; CDR3 protein: CSAPKALSSYEQYF; CDR3 DNA: TGCAGTGCCCCTAAAGCGCTTTCTTCCTACGAGCAGTACTTC
V gene: TRBV5-4; clone size: -; J gene: TRBJ1-2; D gene: TRBD1; CDR3 protein: CASSNGGTANYGYTF; CDR3 DNA: TGTGCCAGCAGCAACGGTGGGACAGCGAACTATGGCTACACCTTC
V gene: TRBV9; clone size: many; J gene: TRBJ1-6; D gene: -; CDR3 protein: CASSVATANSPLHF; CDR3 DNA: TGTGCCAGCAGCGTAGCTACCGCTAATTCACCCCTCCACTTT
V gene: TRBV20-1; clone size: few; J gene: TRBJ2-3; D gene: TRBD2; CDR3 protein: CSASRAILAGVKDTQYF; CDR3 DNA: TGCAGTGCTAGCCGCGCCATACTAGCGGGGGTGAAAGATACGCAGTATTTT
V gene: TRBV24-1; clone size: few; J gene: TRBJ1-2; D gene: -; CDR3 protein: CATSDFEGGYTF; CDR3 DNA: TGTGCCACCAGTGATTTTGAGGGAGGCTACACCTTC
V gene: TRBV12-3/TRBV12-4; clone size: -; J gene: TRBJ2-5; D gene: -; CDR3 protein: CASSGDSGHPHGETQYF; CDR3 DNA: TGTGCCAGCAGTGGGGACTCCGGGCACCCCCATGGAGAGACCCAGTACTTC
V gene: TRBV20-1; clone size: many; J gene: TRBJ2-7; D gene: TRBD2; CDR3 protein: CSAGGYEQYF; CDR3 DNA: TGCAGTGCGGGGGGGTACGAGCAGTACTTC
V gene: TRBV7-8; clone size: -; J gene: TRBJ2-1; D gene: -; CDR3 protein: CASSLVNYEQFF; CDR3 DNA: TGTGCCAGCAGCTTAGTAAACTATGAGCAGTTCTTC
V gene: TRBV2; clone size: few; J gene: TRBJ2-7; D gene: -; CDR3 protein: CASSASAQSYEQYF; CDR3 DNA: TGTGCCAGCAGTGCATCGGCTCAGTCCTACGAGCAGTACTTC
V gene: TRBV28; clone size: -; J gene: TRBJ1-1; D gene: -; CDR3 protein: CASSLRGILVDPEAFF; CDR3 DNA: TGTGCCAGCAGTCTTAGGGGGATCTTGGTCGACCCTGAAGCTTTCTTT
V gene: TRBV7-8; clone size: many; J gene: TRBJ1-3; D gene: TRBD1; CDR3 protein: CASSLRDRVAGNTIYF; CDR3 DNA: TGTGCCAGCAGCCTAAGAGACAGGGTAGCTGGAAACACCATATATTTT
V gene: TRBV7-9; clone size: -; J gene: TRBJ2-3; D gene: -; CDR3 protein: CASSLAGLLDTQYF; CDR3 DNA: TGTGCCAGCAGCTTAGCGGGACTCCTAGATACGCAGTATTTT
V gene: TRBV21-1; clone size: few; J gene: TRBJ1-5; D gene: -; CDR3 protein: CASSKLGHSNQPQHF; CDR3 DNA: TGTGCCAGCAGCAAACTCGGACATAGCAATCAGCCCCAGCATTTT
V gene: TRBV4-1; clone size: few; J gene: TRBJ1-5; D gene: -; CDR3 protein: CASSQPSSNQPQHF; CDR3 DNA: TGCGCCAGCAGCCAACCCTCCTCCAATCAGCCCCAGCATTTT
V gene: TRBV3-1; clone size: many; J gene: TRBJ1-4; D gene: -; CDR3 protein: CASSQFTEKLFF; CDR3 DNA: TGTGCCAGCAGCCAATTTACTGAAAAACTGTTTTTT
V gene: TRBV24-1; clone size: -; J gene: TRBJ1-5; D gene: TRBD1; CDR3 protein: CATSDGTGGVQPQHF; CDR3 DNA: TGTGCCACCAGTGATGGGACAGGGGGCGTTCAGCCCCAGCATTTT
V gene: TRBV28; clone size: -; J gene: TRBJ2-4; D gene: TRBD1; CDR3 protein: CASTSRGRRDIQYF; CDR3 DNA: TGTGCCAGCACCTCCAGGGGGCGCAGGGACATTCAGTACTTC
V gene: TRBV2; clone size: many; J gene: TRBJ1-2; D gene: TRBD1; CDR3 protein: CASSGTGGYGYTF; CDR3 DNA: TGTGCCAGCAGTGGGACAGGAGGATATGGCTACACCTTC
V gene: TRBV7-2; clone size: many; J gene: TRBJ1-6; D gene: -; CDR3 protein: CASSSPQGFSSYNSPLHF; CDR3 DNA: TGTGCCAGCAGCTCACCCCAGGGTTTTAGCTCCTATAATTCACCCCTCCACTTT
V gene: TRBV29-1; clone size: many; J gene: TRBJ2-1; D gene: TRBD1; CDR3 protein: CSFQGQGGYNEQFF; CDR3 DNA: TGCAGCTTTCAGGGACAGGGTGGATACAATGAGCAGTTCTTC